This T cell receptor (beta chain) was observed in a study of blood T cell repertoires in COVID-19. Study information: Samples of COVID-19 (acute and convalescent) were obtained from the United States, Italy and Spain.

Trimming removed 0 bases from V and 4 bases from J, with 14 bases in between. This CDR3 region has 16 residues. Germline V gene lookup returns CDR1 SGHNT and CDR2 YYREEE (reference sequence). Methods used by the authors: Quantification of nucleated cells was approximated via reference gene primer amplification. Profiled with immunoSEQ multiplex PCR; TCRdb holds only in-frame clones, not every one. V, J and clone size are taken as reported in that table, and D and trimming were inferred from the DNA itself. This table has approximately 490,000 clones, approximately 86% appearing once. Cohort assignment relied on participant-reported clinical history. What the recovered Cohort 3 donors had was two negative PCRs, clearance, or symptom resolution.

This receptor was taken from a woman aged 60-75 years who had recovered from COVID-19. The material sequenced was PBMCs or T cells enriched from blood (not recorded which). The V call is TRBV5-4, the J call TRBJ1-5, with TRBD1 as a possible D gene (5 bases). The CDR3 DNA is TGTGCCAGCAGCTTGGAGGCCGGGACTATTAATCAGCCCCAGCATTTT. It yields the protein CASSLEAGTINQPQHF.